The entry below gives a single T cell receptor beta chain sequence along with its context. The antigen remains undetermined. The sample comes from a study of breast tumors, draining lymph nodes, adjacent tissues. Overall study results and limits: Tumor TCR diversity was below lymph nodes but above nontumor tissue. Findings are consistent with lymph node origin and intratumoral expansion of most tumor T cells. Tumor T cell lymph node origin was a supported hypothesis, not proven.

TCRdb independently ran MiXCR on the multiplex PCR reads; one entry per CDR3 protein. This table has 190,000 or so distinct CDR3 sequences, around 33% appearing once. Breast cancer patients provided tissue from their axillary draining lymph nodes. Trimming removed 4 bases at V and 7 bases at J, with 20 bases between. This CDR3 has 16 residues. In germline, CDR1 is SGHAT, CDR2 FQNNGV. The chain has TRBV11-2 and TRBJ2-1, with D perhaps assigned TRBD1 or TRBD2 (5 bases each). Sequenced sample: axillary lymph node tissue. The source is a female donor with breast cancer. Some clones in this sample may be carry-over from other donors' samples. The CDR3 loop reads CASSYGRGGFNNEQFF. In DNA form, the CDR3 reads TGTGCCAGCAGCTACGGACGGGGCGGCTTCAATAATGAGCAGTTCTTC.